This T cell receptor beta chain was found in a study of cytomegalovirus exposure and HLA in healthy donors. To note about this clone: Its specificity is not known.

Study-wide points: Reportedly, diagnosis of cytomegalovirus status by the classifier showed high specificity and sensitivity.

The method was immunoSEQ multiplex PCR; TCRdb's version includes in-frame clones alone and lacks a portion of them. The sample lists 70,000 or so clones, about 90% seen once, with 3.1% in the top ten. The germline V and J ends were trimmed by 0 bases and 10 bases, with 11 bases remaining between them. Germline assignment: CDR1 SGDLS and CDR2 YYNGEE. The CDR3 covers 13 residues. The sample consisted of PBMCs. This TCR derives from a man aged 18 to 30 in good health and CMV-seronegative. V and J are TRBV9 and TRBJ2-1, with no clear D. The CDR3 bases are TGTGCCAGCAGCGTAGCCCGAGCGTCCGAGCAGTTCTTC. Amino acids: CASSVARASEQFF.